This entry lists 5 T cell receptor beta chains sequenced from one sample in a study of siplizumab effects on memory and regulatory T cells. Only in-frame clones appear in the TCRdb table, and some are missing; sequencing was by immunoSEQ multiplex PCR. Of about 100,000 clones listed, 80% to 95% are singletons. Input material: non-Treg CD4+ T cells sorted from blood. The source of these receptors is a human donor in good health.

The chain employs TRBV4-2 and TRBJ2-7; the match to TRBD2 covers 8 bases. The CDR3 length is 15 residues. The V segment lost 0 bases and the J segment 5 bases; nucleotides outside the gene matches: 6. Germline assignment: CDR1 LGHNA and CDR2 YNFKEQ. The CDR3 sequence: CASSQDRLAKNEQYF. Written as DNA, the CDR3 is TGTGCCAGCAGCCAAGATAGACTAGCGAAAAACGAGCAGTACTTC.

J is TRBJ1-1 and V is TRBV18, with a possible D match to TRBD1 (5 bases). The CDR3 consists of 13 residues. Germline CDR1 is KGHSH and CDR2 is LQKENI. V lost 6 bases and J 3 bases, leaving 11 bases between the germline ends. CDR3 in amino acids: CASSTGLDTEAFF. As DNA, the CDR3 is TGTGCCAGCTCCACAGGTCTGGACACTGAAGCTTTCTTT.

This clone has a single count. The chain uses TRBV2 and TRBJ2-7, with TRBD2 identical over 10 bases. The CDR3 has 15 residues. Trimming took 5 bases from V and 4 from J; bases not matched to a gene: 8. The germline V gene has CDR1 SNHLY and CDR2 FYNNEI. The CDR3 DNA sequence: TGTGCCAGCAGTCCCCCCGGACTAGCGGCATACGAGCAGTACTTC. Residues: CASSPPGLAAYEQYF.

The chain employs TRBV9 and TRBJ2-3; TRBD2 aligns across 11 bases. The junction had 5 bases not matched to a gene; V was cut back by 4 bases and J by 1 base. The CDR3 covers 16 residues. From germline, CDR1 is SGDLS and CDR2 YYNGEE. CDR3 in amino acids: CASSPRGLAGTDTQYF. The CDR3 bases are TGTGCCAGCAGCCCTAGGGGACTAGCGGGCACAGATACGCAGTATTTT.

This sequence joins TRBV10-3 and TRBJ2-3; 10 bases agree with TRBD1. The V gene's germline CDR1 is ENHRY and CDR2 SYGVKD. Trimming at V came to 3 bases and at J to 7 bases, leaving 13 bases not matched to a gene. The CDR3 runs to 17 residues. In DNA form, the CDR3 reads TGTGCCATCAGTGACCCTATCCGGGACAGGGGTGGTTATACGCAGTATTTT. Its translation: CAISDPIRDRGGYTQYF.